This T cell receptor beta chain was profiled in a study of regulatory T cells in long-lasting Graves disease. Study overall: Over 5 years of antithyroid drugs plus positive TSH receptor antibodies defined persistent Graves' disease. Study findings and constraints: Persistent patients had a count of shared public clonotypes (approximately 2,700) that exceeded that of new patients (around 910). Persistent Graves' patients showed less TCR diversity than newly diagnosed patients showed.

On this clonotype: The antigen is unknown.

For TCR beta, libraries came from iRepertoire HTBI primers and Arm-PCR of CDR3 regions. Via MiXCR, TCRdb re-called the multiplex PCR reads, giving one row per CDR3 protein. The table records 400,000 to 500,000 distinct CDR3 sequences, 20% to 25% of them present only once. Time point noted: persistent/refractory GD, antithyroid drugs over 5 years with positive TRAb. The TCR library was made from RNA extracted from PBMCs. The CDR3 sequence is 14 residues long. Germline lookup yields CDR1 WSHSY and CDR2 SAAADI. Deletions cut 10 bases from V and 5 bases from J, with 20 bases between. This rearrangement joins TRBV10-2 to TRBJ1-1; the D gene is possibly TRBD1 (6 bases). The sequence derives from a female donor with Graves disease. The sample in question was peripheral blood mononuclear cells (PBMCs), obtained when the disease was refractory, from a patient treated with antithyroid drugs. The CDR3 DNA reads as TGCGCCATCATGGCTGGGGGGGCTCGGACTGAAGCTTTCTTT. Protein product: CAIMAGGARTEAFF.